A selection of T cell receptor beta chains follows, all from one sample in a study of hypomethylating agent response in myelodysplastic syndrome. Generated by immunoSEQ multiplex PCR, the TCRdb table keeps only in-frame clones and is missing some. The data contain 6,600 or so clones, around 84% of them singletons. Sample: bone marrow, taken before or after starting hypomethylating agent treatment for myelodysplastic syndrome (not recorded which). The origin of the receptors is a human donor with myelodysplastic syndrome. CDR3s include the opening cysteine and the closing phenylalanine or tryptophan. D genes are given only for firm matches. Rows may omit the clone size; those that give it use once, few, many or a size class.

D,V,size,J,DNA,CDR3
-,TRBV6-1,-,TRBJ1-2,TGTGCCAGCACCCGGGGGGAGGGTCTGGATGGCTACACCTTC,CASTRGEGLDGYTF
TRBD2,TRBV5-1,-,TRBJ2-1,TGCGCCAGCAGCTCCGGACTAGCGGGGGGGCTGAGTGAGCAGTTCTTC,CASSSGLAGGLSEQFF
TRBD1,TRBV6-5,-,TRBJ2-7,TGTGCCAGCAGGACAGGGGGCGGGTACGAGCAGTACTTC,CASRTGGGYEQYF
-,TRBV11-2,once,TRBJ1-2,TGTGCCAGCAGCTTCTCCGGGGTGTCATCTCTTGGCTACACCTTC,CASSFSGVSSLGYTF
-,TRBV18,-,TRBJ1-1,TGTGCCAGCTCACCACCCGCTCGGGTTGGAGCTTTCTTT,CASSPPARVGAFF
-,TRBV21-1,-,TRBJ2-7,TGTGCCAGCAGCAATGGGGCAGGTGAAGGAGTAGCCTACGAGCAGTACTTC,CASSNGAGEGVAYEQYF
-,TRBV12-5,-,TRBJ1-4,TGTGCTAGTGGTTTGGTGGCCGGTCGTAATGAAAAACTGTTTTTT,CASGLVAGRNEKLFF
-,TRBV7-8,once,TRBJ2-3,TGTGCCAGCAGCTTAGAGTCGGCAGGTTGGGGCGATACGCAGTATTTT,CASSLESAGWGDTQYF
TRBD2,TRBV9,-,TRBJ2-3,TGTGCCAGCAGCGCCCTAGCGGGGGGGACAGATACGCAGTATTTT,CASSALAGGTDTQYF
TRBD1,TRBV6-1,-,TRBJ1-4,TGTGCCAGCAGTGAGACGATCCAGGGGGCTTCTAATGAAAAACTGTTTTTT,CASSETIQGASNEKLFF
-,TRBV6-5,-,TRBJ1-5,TGTGCCAGCAGGGGGGGGGTGGGACAGCCCCAGCATTTT,CASRGGVGQPQHF
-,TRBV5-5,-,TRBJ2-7,TGTGCCAGCAGCTTGGATCTTCAGCGGTCGGGCGAGCAGTACTTC,CASSLDLQRSGEQYF
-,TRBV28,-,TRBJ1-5,TGTGCCAGCAGCGGGGGACCCTATAGCAATCAGCCCCAGCATTTT,CASSGGPYSNQPQHF
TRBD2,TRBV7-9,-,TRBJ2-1,TGTGCCAGCCATCCGGGACTAAGCTCCTACAATGAGCAGTTCTTC,CASHPGLSSYNEQFF
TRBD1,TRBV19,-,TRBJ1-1,TGTGCCAGTAGTATAGCGGGACAGGGGAACACTGAAGCTTTCTTT,CASSIAGQGNTEAFF
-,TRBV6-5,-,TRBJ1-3,TGTGCCAGCAGTCCCCCAGGGAGCTCTGGAAACACCATATATTTT,CASSPPGSSGNTIYF
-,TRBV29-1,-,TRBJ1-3,TGCAGCGCTTGGACAGACGGAAACACCATATATTTT,CSAWTDGNTIYF
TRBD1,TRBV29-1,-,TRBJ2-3,TGCAGCGTGGGGGACAGGGGGCATTGGGATACGCAGTATTTT,CSVGDRGHWDTQYF
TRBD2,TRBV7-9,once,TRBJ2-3,TGTGCCAGCAGCTTAGTGTCTAGCGGGAGTTCGGCCACAGATACGCAGTATTTT,CASSLVSSGSSATDTQYF
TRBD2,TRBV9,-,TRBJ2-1,TGTGCCAGCAGCTCTTGGGAGGGCCAGGACAATGAGCAGTTCTTC,CASSSWEGQDNEQFF